The 2 T cell receptor beta chains presented below share a single source sample, sequenced in a study of T-cell memory formation after mild COVID-19. TCRdb re-called the 5' RACE reads with MiXCR, one entry per CDR3 protein. The sample holds approximately 350,000 distinct CDR3 sequences, 13% seen once. The sample taken for sequencing was PBMCs or a T cell subset sorted from them (not recorded which). The receptors here all came from a man aged 18-30 years who had mild COVID-19 (a few samples of this study predate the infection). Cell type and time point are not known.

This clonotype was seen only a few times. The V and J genes are TRBV29-1 and TRBJ2-1; 11 nucleotides match TRBD2. The CDR3 contains 16 residues. Trimming took 3 bases from V and 6 from J; bases not matched to a gene: 10. Looked up from germline, CDR1 is SQVTM and CDR2 is ANQGSEA. This chain's CDR3 is CSVDAQLAGVPNEQFF. The CDR3 DNA sequence: TGCAGCGTTGATGCACAACTAGCGGGGGTTCCCAATGAGCAGTTCTTC.

Comment on this clonotype: This sequence may be a read error, since a much larger clone differs from it by one base. The rearrangement uses TRBV5-5 and TRBJ1-4, with 9 positions matching TRBD1. The CDR3 runs 15 residues. CDR1 and CDR2 (germline): SGHKS, YYEKEE (reference sequence). J lost 2 bases, V lost 4 bases, and 3 bases had no gene match. The CDR3 DNA sequence: TGTGCCAGCAGCGCCGGGACAGGGACTAATGAAAAACTGTTTTTT. It yields the protein CASSAGTGTNEKLFF.